Listed below are T cell receptor beta chains from one sample, sequenced in a study of CD8 T cells in ankylosing spondylitis. MiXCR, applied by TCRdb to the 5' RACE reads, yields one record per CDR3 protein. This sample has 150,000 to 200,000 distinct CDR3 sequences, with approximately 10% found just once. Sequenced material: blood, either unsorted or a sorted T cell fraction (not recorded which). All receptors come from a male donor with ankylosing spondylitis or in good health (not recorded which). CDR3s include the opening cysteine and the closing phenylalanine or tryptophan. A D gene is named only where the DNA matches it firmly. Only part of the rows carry a size: once, few, many, or a class if the clone is expanded.

v_call: TRBV20-1
clone_size: few
d_call: TRBD2
j_call: TRBJ2-1
cdr3_length: 15
cdr3_aa: CSARGLAGYYNEQFF
cdr3_nt: TGCAGTGCTAGAGGCCTAGCGGGGTACTACAATGAGCAGTTCTTC

v_call: TRBV3-1
clone_size: many
d_call: TRBD1
j_call: TRBJ2-1
cdr3_length: 15
cdr3_aa: CASSQRGQGYNEQFF
cdr3_nt: TGTGCCAGCAGCCAAAGGGGACAGGGGTACAATGAGCAGTTCTTC

v_call: TRBV7-2
clone_size: many
d_call: TRBD2
j_call: TRBJ2-5
cdr3_length: 14
cdr3_aa: CASTPGLAGETQYF
cdr3_nt: TGTGCCAGCACCCCGGGACTAGCGGGAGAGACCCAGTACTTC

v_call: TRBV20-1
clone_size: many
d_call: TRBD1
j_call: TRBJ2-3
cdr3_length: 14
cdr3_aa: CSARDPRGRGTQYF
cdr3_nt: TGCAGTGCTAGAGATCCCCGGGGCAGGGGGACGCAGTATTTT

v_call: TRBV12-3/TRBV12-4
clone_size: -
d_call: TRBD1
j_call: TRBJ1-2
cdr3_length: 15
cdr3_aa: CASSPNTQGAGGYTF
cdr3_nt: TGTGCCAGCAGTCCCAATACACAGGGGGCGGGCGGCTACACCTTC

v_call: TRBV28
clone_size: many
d_call: TRBD1
j_call: TRBJ1-2
cdr3_length: 14
cdr3_aa: CASSRTGSNYGYTF
cdr3_nt: TGTGCCAGCAGTCGGACAGGTTCTAACTATGGCTACACCTTC

v_call: TRBV5-1
clone_size: -
d_call: -
j_call: TRBJ2-2
cdr3_length: 14
cdr3_aa: CASTAEGITGELFF
cdr3_nt: TGCGCCAGTACCGCGGAGGGTATTACCGGGGAGCTGTTTTTT

v_call: TRBV6-2/TRBV6-3
clone_size: many
d_call: -
j_call: TRBJ1-2
cdr3_length: 13
cdr3_aa: CASSHDQVRPQTF
cdr3_nt: TGTGCCAGCAGTCACGACCAGGTGCGTCCCCAGACCTTC

v_call: TRBV11-2
clone_size: many
d_call: TRBD2
j_call: TRBJ2-1
cdr3_length: 15
cdr3_aa: CASTLSGLAHNEQFF
cdr3_nt: TGTGCCAGCACCCTCTCGGGACTAGCACACAATGAGCAGTTCTTC

v_call: TRBV5-1
clone_size: -
d_call: -
j_call: TRBJ1-2
cdr3_length: 15
cdr3_aa: CASSAEGALVYGYTF
cdr3_nt: TGCGCCAGCTCTGCGGAAGGGGCCCTGGTCTATGGCTACACCTTC

v_call: TRBV20-1
clone_size: -
d_call: TRBD1
j_call: TRBJ1-4
cdr3_length: 18
cdr3_aa: CSARPTGGRPVTNEKLFF
cdr3_nt: TGCAGTGCTAGGCCGACAGGGGGCCGCCCGGTGACTAATGAAAAACTGTTTTTT

v_call: TRBV6-2/TRBV6-3
clone_size: -
d_call: -
j_call: TRBJ2-7
cdr3_length: 16
cdr3_aa: CASSYPPGRVSYEQYF
cdr3_nt: TGTGCCAGCAGTTATCCGCCGGGACGGGTCTCCTACGAGCAGTACTTC

v_call: TRBV10-3
clone_size: many
d_call: TRBD2
j_call: TRBJ2-3
cdr3_length: 15
cdr3_aa: CAIRASGGSTDTQYF
cdr3_nt: TGTGCCATCAGAGCATCGGGAGGAAGCACAGATACGCAGTATTTT

v_call: TRBV10-3
clone_size: many
d_call: -
j_call: TRBJ1-1
cdr3_length: 14
cdr3_aa: CAISDPGSGTEAFF
cdr3_nt: TGTGCCATCAGTGATCCCGGGAGCGGGACTGAAGCTTTCTTT

v_call: TRBV12-3/TRBV12-4
clone_size: many
d_call: -
j_call: TRBJ2-2
cdr3_length: 13
cdr3_aa: CASNRGDTGELFF
cdr3_nt: TGTGCCAGCAATAGGGGGGACACCGGGGAGCTGTTTTTT

v_call: TRBV7-2
clone_size: many
d_call: -
j_call: TRBJ2-5
cdr3_length: 12
cdr3_aa: CASSSTSRGQYF
cdr3_nt: TGTGCCAGCAGCTCGACTAGCAGGGGCCAGTACTTC

v_call: TRBV20-1
clone_size: -
d_call: TRBD1
j_call: TRBJ2-1
cdr3_length: 14
cdr3_aa: CSAPPGQSYNELFF
cdr3_nt: TGCAGTGCCCCCCCGGGACAGAGCTACAATGAGCTGTTCTTC

v_call: TRBV5-1
clone_size: few
d_call: -
j_call: TRBJ2-3
cdr3_length: 15
cdr3_aa: CASSFQTASTDTQYF
cdr3_nt: TGCGCCAGCAGCTTCCAAACAGCGAGCACAGATACGCAGTATTTT

v_call: TRBV5-4
clone_size: -
d_call: -
j_call: TRBJ2-1
cdr3_length: 12
cdr3_aa: CASSSPKREQFF
cdr3_nt: TGTGCCAGCAGCTCCCCTAAGCGGGAGCAGTTCTTC

v_call: TRBV6-4
clone_size: -
d_call: -
j_call: TRBJ1-5
cdr3_length: 14
cdr3_aa: CASSVEQGNQPQHF
cdr3_nt: TGTGCCAGCAGTGTTGAACAGGGCAATCAGCCCCAGCATTTT

v_call: TRBV7-9
clone_size: few
d_call: -
j_call: TRBJ2-3
cdr3_length: 15
cdr3_aa: CASSFTGSHTDTQYF
cdr3_nt: TGTGCCAGCAGCTTTACAGGGAGCCACACAGATACGCAGTATTTT

v_call: TRBV29-1
clone_size: many
d_call: -
j_call: TRBJ1-2
cdr3_length: 12
cdr3_aa: CSAAHQGYGYTF
cdr3_nt: TGCAGCGCTGCCCACCAGGGGTATGGCTACACCTTC

v_call: TRBV20-1
clone_size: many
d_call: -
j_call: TRBJ2-7
cdr3_length: 14
cdr3_aa: CSARGTEKTYEQYF
cdr3_nt: TGCAGTGCTAGAGGGACGGAGAAAACCTACGAGCAGTACTTC

v_call: TRBV28
clone_size: -
d_call: -
j_call: TRBJ2-7
cdr3_length: 15
cdr3_aa: CASSSEQSWGYEQYF
cdr3_nt: TGTGCCAGCAGTTCCGAACAGAGCTGGGGCTACGAGCAGTACTTC

v_call: TRBV6-2/TRBV6-3
clone_size: many
d_call: -
j_call: TRBJ2-3
cdr3_length: 14
cdr3_aa: CASREDPGRDTQYF
cdr3_nt: TGTGCCAGCAGAGAAGACCCGGGCCGCGATACGCAGTATTTT

v_call: TRBV20-1
clone_size: many
d_call: TRBD1
j_call: TRBJ1-1
cdr3_length: 13
cdr3_aa: CSARASRGDEAFF
cdr3_nt: TGCAGTGCTAGAGCGAGCAGGGGGGATGAAGCTTTCTTT

v_call: TRBV20-1
clone_size: many
d_call: -
j_call: TRBJ1-2
cdr3_length: 11
cdr3_aa: CSAREGYGYTF
cdr3_nt: TGCAGTGCTAGGGAGGGCTATGGCTACACCTTC

v_call: TRBV6-5
clone_size: many
d_call: TRBD1
j_call: TRBJ1-2
cdr3_length: 15
cdr3_aa: CASSSTGTGPYGYTF
cdr3_nt: TGTGCCAGCAGTTCGACCGGGACAGGGCCATATGGCTACACCTTC

v_call: TRBV24-1
clone_size: few
d_call: TRBD2
j_call: TRBJ2-1
cdr3_length: 13
cdr3_aa: CATSDLGEGEQFF
cdr3_nt: TGTGCCACCAGTGATTTGGGGGAGGGTGAGCAGTTCTTC

v_call: TRBV12-3/TRBV12-4
clone_size: few
d_call: TRBD2
j_call: TRBJ2-7
cdr3_length: 14
cdr3_aa: CASSRTSGNYEQYF
cdr3_nt: TGTGCCAGCAGTCGGACTAGCGGGAACTACGAGCAGTACTTC

v_call: TRBV6-1
clone_size: -
d_call: -
j_call: TRBJ2-7
cdr3_length: 16
cdr3_aa: CASSPTGQLSNGEQYF
cdr3_nt: TGTGCCAGCAGTCCAACTGGACAGTTGTCTAATGGGGAGCAGTACTTC

v_call: TRBV12-3/TRBV12-4
clone_size: many
d_call: -
j_call: TRBJ1-5
cdr3_length: 15
cdr3_aa: CASSLEGYSNQPQHF
cdr3_nt: TGTGCCAGCAGTTTAGAGGGCTATAGCAATCAGCCCCAGCATTTT

v_call: TRBV6-2/TRBV6-3
clone_size: many
d_call: -
j_call: TRBJ1-2
cdr3_length: 13
cdr3_aa: CASGRGANYGYTF
cdr3_nt: TGTGCCAGCGGTCGTGGGGCTAACTATGGCTACACCTTC

v_call: TRBV5-1
clone_size: many
d_call: -
j_call: TRBJ1-2
cdr3_length: 14
cdr3_aa: CASSLAQGSYGYTF
cdr3_nt: TGCGCCAGCAGCTTGGCCCAGGGGAGCTATGGCTACACCTTC

v_call: TRBV12-3/TRBV12-4
clone_size: many
d_call: TRBD2
j_call: TRBJ2-1
cdr3_length: 15
cdr3_aa: CASSLREGRYNEQFF
cdr3_nt: TGTGCCAGCAGTTTACGGGAGGGCCGTTACAATGAGCAGTTCTTC

v_call: TRBV5-1
clone_size: many
d_call: -
j_call: TRBJ1-5
cdr3_length: 13
cdr3_aa: CASSFGSDQPQHF
cdr3_nt: TGCGCCAGCAGCTTTGGGTCCGATCAGCCCCAGCATTTT

v_call: TRBV15
clone_size: many
d_call: -
j_call: TRBJ2-7
cdr3_length: 14
cdr3_aa: CATSRGLSSYEQYF
cdr3_nt: TGTGCCACCAGCAGAGGTCTGAGCTCCTACGAGCAGTACTTC

v_call: TRBV6-5
clone_size: many
d_call: TRBD2
j_call: TRBJ2-7
cdr3_length: 16
cdr3_aa: CASSYSASGIPYEQYF
cdr3_nt: TGTGCCAGCAGTTACTCGGCTAGCGGGATTCCCTACGAGCAGTACTTC

v_call: TRBV5-1
clone_size: -
d_call: -
j_call: TRBJ1-5
cdr3_length: 15
cdr3_aa: CASSPSTGPGQPQHF
cdr3_nt: TGCGCCAGCAGCCCCTCCACAGGGCCGGGTCAACCCCAGCATTTT

v_call: TRBV3-1
clone_size: many
d_call: -
j_call: TRBJ2-3
cdr3_length: 13
cdr3_aa: CASSHGSVDTQYF
cdr3_nt: TGTGCCAGCAGCCACGGGTCAGTAGATACGCAGTATTTT

v_call: TRBV12-5
clone_size: few
d_call: -
j_call: TRBJ2-2
cdr3_length: 18
cdr3_aa: CASGLVFGQDSQVGELFF
cdr3_nt: TGTGCTAGTGGTTTGGTATTTGGTCAGGACTCTCAGGTCGGGGAGCTGTTTTTT

v_call: TRBV12-3/TRBV12-4
clone_size: many
d_call: -
j_call: TRBJ1-1
cdr3_length: 13
cdr3_aa: CASSLALGTEAFF
cdr3_nt: TGTGCCAGCAGTTTAGCCCTAGGGACTGAAGCTTTCTTT

v_call: TRBV5-1
clone_size: many
d_call: -
j_call: TRBJ2-1
cdr3_length: 16
cdr3_aa: CASSLALATSYNEQFF
cdr3_nt: TGCGCCAGCAGCTTGGCCCTAGCGACCTCCTACAATGAGCAGTTCTTC

v_call: TRBV6-1
clone_size: many
d_call: -
j_call: TRBJ1-5
cdr3_length: 14
cdr3_aa: CASSEQRGNQPQHF
cdr3_nt: TGTGCCAGCAGTGAACAAAGGGGCAATCAGCCCCAGCATTTT

v_call: TRBV5-4
clone_size: few
d_call: -
j_call: TRBJ2-3
cdr3_length: 14
cdr3_aa: CASSLVGDADTQYF
cdr3_nt: TGTGCCAGCAGCTTGGTGGGGGACGCAGATACGCAGTATTTT

v_call: TRBV7-9
clone_size: -
d_call: -
j_call: TRBJ2-3
cdr3_length: 16
cdr3_aa: CASSSGGAALTDTQYF
cdr3_nt: TGTGCCAGCAGCTCTGGGGGGGCGGCCCTCACAGATACGCAGTATTTT

v_call: TRBV20-1
clone_size: many
d_call: -
j_call: TRBJ1-1
cdr3_length: 13
cdr3_aa: CSTRPGSGTEAFF
cdr3_nt: TGCAGCACCCGCCCAGGGAGTGGAACTGAAGCTTTCTTT

v_call: TRBV5-5
clone_size: few
d_call: -
j_call: TRBJ1-5
cdr3_length: 15
cdr3_aa: CASSPRGVSNQPQHF
cdr3_nt: TGTGCCAGCAGCCCACGGGGGGTGAGCAATCAGCCCCAGCATTTT

v_call: TRBV20-1
clone_size: many
d_call: -
j_call: TRBJ2-1
cdr3_length: 12
cdr3_aa: CSGHYMANEQFF
cdr3_nt: TGCAGTGGACACTACATGGCCAATGAGCAGTTCTTC

v_call: TRBV3-1
clone_size: once
d_call: TRBD1
j_call: TRBJ2-7
cdr3_length: 15
cdr3_aa: CASSPTGTFSYEQYF
cdr3_nt: TGTGCCAGCAGCCCGACAGGGACCTTCTCCTACGAGCAGTACTTC

v_call: TRBV20-1
clone_size: many
d_call: -
j_call: TRBJ1-3
cdr3_length: 15
cdr3_aa: CSARPRTRSGNTIYF
cdr3_nt: TGCAGTGCTAGACCCAGGACACGCTCTGGAAACACCATATATTTT

v_call: TRBV7-2
clone_size: -
d_call: -
j_call: TRBJ1-2
cdr3_length: 13
cdr3_aa: CASSLDEATGYTF
cdr3_nt: TGTGCCAGCAGCTTAGATGAAGCGACTGGCTACACCTTC